The 22 T cell receptor beta chains below come from one sample, sequenced in a study of early T cells in non-severe SARS-CoV-2 infection. TCRdb passed the 5' RACE reads through MiXCR, listing each CDR3 protein once. The repertoire consists of 65,000 to 95,000 distinct CDR3 sequences, with approximately 15% occurring once and the leading ten covering 2.9%. Material: whole blood. The receptors derive from an adult who was a healthcare worker with PCR-confirmed SARS-CoV-2 infection or an uninfected control (not recorded which).

In its sample, this clonotype was seen a few times. The genes are TRBV19 and TRBJ2-2; perhaps TRBD1 as D (6 bases). This CDR3 region has 15 residues. CDR1 is LNHDA and CDR2 is SQIVND in the germline V gene (reference sequence). V was cut by 2 bases and J by 2 bases, with 9 bases left in between. Here the CDR3 DNA reads TGTGCCAGTAGTATACAGGGGTCTAACACCGGGGAGCTGTTTTTT. Its protein is CASSIQGSNTGELFF.

This clonotype has more than one count but fewer than ten. The chain links TRBV27 to TRBJ2-1; 10 nucleotides align to TRBD2. Looked up from germline, CDR1 is MNHEY and CDR2 is SMNVEV (reference sequence). The length of the CDR3 is 18 residues. V lost 6 bases to trimming and J lost 5 bases; unmatched junction nucleotides: 16. The CDR3 region is CASRFTVPSGSNHNEQFF. CDR3 nucleotide sequence: TGTGCCAGCAGATTTACCGTCCCTAGCGGGAGTAACCACAATGAGCAGTTCTTC.

The chain couples TRBV5-5 to TRBJ1-6; no definite D call. V lost 4 bases and J lost 10, with 12 bases in between. The CDR3 runs to 13 residues. CDR1 and CDR2 (germline): SGHKS, YYEKEE (reference sequence). The CDR3 spells CASSLKKSSPLHF. The CDR3, as DNA: TGTGCCAGCAGCCTAAAAAAGAGCTCACCCCTCCACTTT.

A few counts support this clonotype. The chain is built from TRBV29-1 and TRBJ1-4; D not certain. V lost 6 bases to trimming and J lost 8 bases, with 19 bases between them. Per germline, CDR1 SQVTM and CDR2 ANQGSEA. The CDR3 extends over 14 amino acids. The CDR3 DNA sequence: TGCAGCGTCCGATTACCATCCTCCGGCGAAAAACTGTTTTTT. This encodes CSVRLPSSGEKLFF.

This clonotype was counted only a few times. The genes are TRBV2 and TRBJ2-3; 8 bases line up with TRBD2. The J segment lost 5 bases and the V segment lost 4 bases, leaving 5 bases of the junction unmatched. The CDR3 is 14 residues long. Looked up from germline, CDR1 is SNHLY and CDR2 is FYNNEI. CDR3 amino acids: CASSGRAGVDTQYF. The CDR3 region has the DNA TGTGCCAGCAGTGGGCGAGCGGGAGTAGATACGCAGTATTTT.

In this sample, this clonotype turned up a few times. The V gene is TRBV7-3, the J gene TRBJ2-1; 11 bases fit TRBD2. The germline gives CDR1 SGHTA, CDR2 FQGTGA. The CDR3 extends over 12 amino acids. V was pared by 5 bases and J by 10 bases, with 1 base of the junction left unmatched. This chain's CDR3 is CASSPSGGEQFF. As DNA, the CDR3 is TGTGCCAGCAGCCCTAGCGGGGGGGAGCAGTTCTTC.

V and J are TRBV29-1 and TRBJ1-3, with D perhaps matching TRBD1 (5 bases). The CDR3 sequence is 14 residues long. Trimming left V 4 bases short and J 0 bases short, with 10 bases between. Germline loops: CDR1 SQVTM, CDR2 ANQGSEA. CDR3 loop: CSVGTLSSGNTIYF. CDR3 coding DNA: TGCAGCGTTGGGACACTAAGCTCTGGAAACACCATATATTTT.

This clonotype was seen only a few times. This chain uses TRBV20-1 with TRBJ2-1; 10 bases line up with TRBD1. V gave up 5 bases and J gave up 7 bases; unmatched junction bases: 5. Germline V CDR1 and CDR2: DFQATT, SNEGSKA (reference sequence). This CDR3 region has 13 residues. As DNA, the CDR3 is TGCAGTGCTGTCCGGACAGGGGGAAATGAGCAGTTCTTC. Protein sequence: CSAVRTGGNEQFF.

The chain couples TRBV11-2 to TRBJ2-5, with 7 bases aligning to TRBD2. Looked up from germline, CDR1 is SGHAT and CDR2 is FQNNGV. The CDR3 spans 15 residues. The J segment lost 5 bases and the V segment lost 0 bases, leaving 6 bases of the junction unmatched. Here the CDR3 reads CASSLEWGGGETQYF. The CDR3 region has the DNA TGTGCCAGCAGCTTAGAATGGGGGGGAGGTGAGACCCAGTACTTC.

This clonotype was counted between two and nine times. This chain uses TRBV7-6 with TRBJ2-1, with 10 bases identical to TRBD2. Per the germline V gene, CDR1 is SGHVS and CDR2 is FNYEAQ. This CDR3 is 20 amino acids long. Germline trimming cut 5 bases from V and 0 bases from J; bases unmatched to any gene: 16. CDR3 protein: CASSPHPLAGSKSSYNEQFF. Written as DNA, the CDR3 is TGTGCCAGCAGCCCCCACCCACTAGCGGGGTCCAAGAGCTCCTACAATGAGCAGTTCTTC.

This clonotype was detected only a few times. As DNA, the CDR3 is TGTGCCAGTAGTATCCGACTAGCGGAGACAGATACGCAGTATTTT. Translation gives CASSIRLAETDTQYF. This chain connects TRBV19 to TRBJ2-3; 9 bases align to TRBD2. Trimming removed 3 bases from V and 3 bases from J; junction bases left unmatched: 4. Per germline, CDR1 LNHDA and CDR2 SQIVND (reference sequence). This CDR3 has 15 amino acids.

This clonotype has a count of ten or more. The rearrangement links TRBV7-9 to TRBJ2-2, with D maybe TRBD2 (5 bases). Germline lookup yields CDR1 SEHNR and CDR2 FQNEAQ (reference sequence). This CDR3 region has 15 residues. Between the trimmed V and J ends, which lost 4 bases and 5 bases, there was a span of 14 bases. The CDR3 region is CASSYWGADTGELFF. CDR3 nucleotides: TGTGCCAGCAGCTACTGGGGAGCGGATACCGGGGAGCTGTTTTTT.

This clonotype showed up just a few times. The chain couples TRBV7-6 to TRBJ1-1; no clear D gene. V lost 5 bases to trimming and J lost 1 base, with 14 bases between them. The CDR3 runs to 15 residues. Germline V gene data show CDR1 as SGHVS and CDR2 as FNYEAQ. The CDR3 bases are TGTGCCAGCAGCCAAGCCGCCTTGGGGAACACTGAAGCTTTCTTT. It specifies CASSQAALGNTEAFF.

The genes are TRBV7-8 and TRBJ1-2, with 7 bases aligning to TRBD1. This CDR3 region has 11 residues. Looked up from germline, CDR1 is SGHVS and CDR2 is FQNEAQ. The junction had 4 bases not matched to a gene; V was cut back by 4 bases and J by 11 bases. The CDR3 region has the DNA TGTGCCAGCAGCTCGACAGGGTTATACACCTTC. Its translation: CASSSTGLYTF.

The chain couples TRBV7-6 to TRBJ2-1, with a possible D match to TRBD1 (5 bases). The CDR3 consists of 16 residues. Trimming removed 3 bases from V and 4 bases from J, with 16 bases in between. The germline V gene has CDR1 SGHVS and CDR2 FNYEAQ. The DNA for the CDR3 is TGTGCCAGCAGCTTCCAGACAGCTGGCTGTTACAATGAGCAGTTCTTC. Its protein product is CASSFQTAGCYNEQFF.

This clonotype has at least ten counts. The chain uses TRBV29-1 and TRBJ1-1, with D hard to call. Trimming removed 6 bases from V and 0 bases from J, with 11 bases in between. The CDR3 covers 13 residues. CDR1 and CDR2 (germline): SQVTM, ANQGSEA. This CDR3 reads CSVAGRLNTEAFF. The CDR3 region has the DNA TGCAGCGTGGCAGGCCGACTGAACACTGAAGCTTTCTTT.

CDR3: CASGLVQTQYF. The CDR3 nucleotides are TGTGCTAGTGGTTTGGTACAGACCCAGTACTTC. The chain couples TRBV12-5 to TRBJ2-5; D is unresolved. This CDR3 is built from 11 residues. V was trimmed by 0 bases and J by 6 bases, leaving 2 bases between them. Germline-derived CDR1 and CDR2 are LGHNT and FRNRAP.

This clonotype was picked up a small number of times. The chain links TRBV20-1 to TRBJ2-7; a possible D gene is TRBD2 (6 bases). The germline V gene has CDR1 DFQATT and CDR2 SNEGSKA (reference sequence). The V gene lost 0 bases and the J gene lost 0 bases, with 12 bases spanning the gap. This CDR3 has 15 amino acids. In DNA, the CDR3 is TGCAGTGCTAGAGAGGTTAGCGGAAGCTCCTACGAGCAGTACTTC. It specifies CSAREVSGSSYEQYF.

The J gene is TRBJ2-1, the V gene TRBV5-6, with D perhaps given as TRBD1 or TRBD2 (5 bases each). The CDR3 runs 12 residues. V was pared by 2 bases and J by 14 bases, with 14 bases between. Germline lookup yields CDR1 SGHDT and CDR2 YYEEEE. The CDR3 DNA reads TGTGCCAGCAGCTTACATGGGGGATTGAAGTTCTTC. Protein sequence: CASSLHGGLKFF.

The rearrangement joins TRBV29-1 to TRBJ1-1; 10 nucleotides agree with TRBD1. The CDR3 loop spans 15 amino acids. The ends lost 4 bases at V and 1 base at J; junction bases unmatched: 6. Germline CDR1 SQVTM, CDR2 ANQGSEA. CDR3 in amino acids: CSVAGTGATNTEAFF. The CDR3 region has the DNA TGCAGCGTTGCCGGGACAGGGGCTACGAACACTGAAGCTTTCTTT. Using reference TRBV29-1 and TRBJ1-1 for the parts outside the CDR3, the full variable domain is SAVISQKPSRDICQRGTSLTIQCQVDSQVTMMFWYRQQPGQSLTLIATANQGSEATYESGFVIDKFPISRPNLTFSTLTVSNMSPEDSSIYLCSVAGTGATNTEAFFGQGTRLTVV.

Ten or more counts support this clonotype. The chain employs TRBV7-9 and TRBJ2-1; D is unresolved. The CDR3 loop spans 16 amino acids. Germline CDR1 and CDR2: SEHNR and FQNEAQ (reference sequence). Trimming shortened V by 5 bases and J by 8 bases, and 22 bases separated the two germline ends. The CDR3, as DNA: TGTGCCAGCAGCAATAGTGTACAAAGTAGGTGGGATGAGCAGTTCTTC. Translation gives CASSNSVQSRWDEQFF.

This clonotype appeared a few times. The chain links TRBV24-1 to TRBJ2-5, with 12 bases aligning to TRBD1. V was pared by 5 bases and J by 5 bases, with 8 bases of the junction left unmatched. The CDR3 is 16 residues long. In germline, CDR1 is KGHDR, CDR2 SFDVKD. In DNA form, the CDR3 reads TGTGCCACCAGTGTTCCGGGACAGGGGGCGCGGGAGACCCAGTACTTC. Translating gives CATSVPGQGARETQYF.